This section outlines one TCR beta chain sequence together with its context. Its antigen is not known. The record originates from a study of graft-versus-host responses after intestinal transplantation. About the research overall: The transplants performed in recipients were multivisceral, liver-intestinal, or isolated intestinal. Among the recipients, all got anti-thymocyte globulin induction and then tacrolimus and steroids for 2 to 3 years.

Study-level results: Within the allografts of patients who had graft-donor T cell macrochimerism, graft-versus-host to host-versus-graft clonal ratios were high. Peak circulating GvH clone levels tracked with early post-transplant HvG declines.

The data were produced by immunoSEQ multiplex PCR, yet TCRdb's version contains in-frame clones alone and is incomplete. The data hold 75,000 to 100,000 clones, with 91% observed a single time. The TCR sequence derives from a human donor who was the organ donor for an intestinal transplant. The specimen comprised unstimulated CD4+ T cells sorted from spleen or lymph node cells, sampled before transplant.

The CDR3 sequence: CASSGLRAETQYF. Here the CDR3 DNA reads TGTGCCAGCAGTGGACTTCGGGCGGAGACCCAGTACTTC. This chain links TRBV7-8 with TRBJ2-5, with TRBD2 as a possible D gene (5 bases). This CDR3 is built from 13 residues. Germline CDR1 SGHVS, CDR2 FQNEAQ. The V gene lost 6 bases and the J gene lost 5 bases, with 13 bases spanning the gap.